The entry that follows covers one T cell receptor (beta chain) sequence. This entry is derived from a study of T cells expressing NK-cell markers. After re-calling the 5' RACE reads, TCRdb lists one entry per CDR3 protein, DNA absent. In all, the sample yields 25,000 to 35,000 distinct CDR3 sequences. CDR1 is SGHTA and CDR2 is FQGTGA in the germline V gene. The CDR3 sequence is 13 residues long. The chain uses TRBV7-3 and TRBJ1-5. Sequenced material: blood T cells: a sorted CD56 or NKG2C T cell subset, CD4+ or CD8+ T cells, or bulk PBMC T cells (not recorded which). The source of this sequence is a woman aged 18 to 75 in good health. CDR3 region: CASSLWANQPQHF.